The 31 T cell receptor beta chains given below trace back to one sample, sequenced in a study of a mutant IDH1 vaccine in newly diagnosed glioma. Time point noted: week 47, end of study. Each dose delivered 300 ug of mutant IDH1 20-mer peptide subcutaneously with imiquimod. TCRdb's copy holds only in-frame clones and misses some; the assay was immunoSEQ multiplex PCR. The sample yields some 42,000 clones, 65% to 90% seen once. Antigens for these TCRs are unknown. The specimen was PBMCs, collected from a glioma patient whose treatment included an IDH1 peptide vaccine. The receptor source for this set is a man younger than 30 with glioma. Some clones in this sample may be carry-over from other donors' samples.

CDR3 sequence reads: CASYDRGGDGELFF. DNA of the CDR3: TGTGCCAGCTACGACAGGGGAGGTGACGGGGAGCTGTTTTTT. The chain is built from TRBV27 and TRBJ2-2, with 8 bases aligning to TRBD1. Germline CDR1 is MNHEY and CDR2 is SMNVEV (reference sequence). The V and J ends lost 8 bases and 7 bases, in that order; junction bases with no gene match: 9. The CDR3 contains 14 residues.

V is TRBV6-5 and J is TRBJ2-1; D might be TRBD2 (7 bases). Germline CDR1 is MNHEY and CDR2 is SVGAGI. This CDR3 comprises 15 residues. Trimming removed 8 bases from V and 1 base from J, with 15 bases in between. The CDR3 reads CASSKGGRSYNEQFF. The DNA of the CDR3 is TGTGCCAGCTCAAAGGGGGGGCGATCCTACAATGAGCAGTTCTTC.

This CDR3 is CASSVGTVYNEQFF. DNA for the CDR3: TGTGCCAGCAGCGTAGGGACAGTCTACAATGAGCAGTTCTTC. The chain carries TRBV9 and TRBJ2-1, with a possible D match to TRBD1 (6 bases). Between the trimmed V and J ends, which lost 0 bases and 3 bases, there was a span of 7 bases. The CDR3 covers 14 residues. Germline V CDR1 and CDR2: SGDLS, YYNGEE.

The chain links TRBV6-1 to TRBJ1-1; D unclear. The V end was cut by 1 base, the J end by 6 bases, with 9 bases between. The germline CDR1 and CDR2 sequences are MNHNS and SASEGT. The CDR3 runs to 13 residues. As DNA, the CDR3 is TGTGCCAGCAGTGAAGTGGGGAGGGCTGAAGCTTTCTTT. Protein sequence: CASSEVGRAEAFF.

In this sample, this clone is medium-sized. V and J are TRBV7-2 and TRBJ1-1; D unresolved. This CDR3 has 15 residues. Trimming stripped 2 bases from V and 11 bases from J, with 21 bases between. CDR1 and CDR2 from the germline V gene are SGHTA and FQGNSA. CDR3 DNA: TGTGCCAGCAGCTTATACTCCGACGCTACCCTCCGTGCTTTCTTT. Translation: CASSLYSDATLRAFF.

The rearrangement joins TRBV5-1 to TRBJ1-2; D gene ambiguous. This CDR3 has 13 residues. The V gene's germline CDR1 is SGHRS and CDR2 YFSETQ. The V end was cut by 0 bases, the J end by 8 bases, with 11 bases between. Here the CDR3 DNA reads TGCGCCAGCAGCTTGGTTTCGCTCTGGGGCTACACCTTC. It specifies CASSLVSLWGYTF.

V gene TRBV5-1 combines with J gene TRBJ2-2, with a possible D match to TRBD2 (5 bases). From germline, CDR1 is SGHRS and CDR2 YFSETQ. V was shortened by 6 bases and J by 3 bases, with 15 bases between the two germline ends. This CDR3 comprises 15 residues. CDR3 sequence: CASTPRAGDTGELFF. The CDR3 bases are TGCGCCAGCACACCACGGGCCGGGGACACCGGGGAGCTGTTTTTT.

This chain links TRBV7-2 with TRBJ1-5; a weak D match, TRBD1 (6 bases). Germline CDR1 is SGHTA and CDR2 is FQGNSA. Trimming shortened V by 6 bases and J by 3 bases, and 12 bases separated the two germline ends. CDR3 length equals 14 residues. The CDR3 loop is CASRIQGANQPQHF. The CDR3 DNA sequence: TGTGCCAGCAGGATACAGGGAGCCAATCAGCCCCAGCATTTT.

The V and J genes are TRBV27 and TRBJ2-1; a possible D gene is TRBD1 (6 bases). The CDR3 extends over 16 amino acids. Germline V gene sequence: CDR1 MNHEY, CDR2 SMNVEV (reference sequence). The V end lost 0 bases, the J end lost 2 bases, and 11 bases lay between the germline ends. The CDR3 region has the DNA TGTGCCAGCAGTTTATCGATGGACAGACCCTACAATGAGCAGTTCTTC. This sequence encodes CASSLSMDRPYNEQFF.

The genes are TRBV6-1 and TRBJ1-6; D is uncertain. CDR1 and CDR2 from the germline V gene are MNHNS and SASEGT. The length of the CDR3 is 17 residues. V lost 4 bases and J 13 bases, leaving 26 bases between the germline ends. Here the CDR3 DNA reads TGTGCCAGCAGTGTACCATCCCGGGTACAGAATTGGTCCCCCCTCCACTTT. As protein: CASSVPSRVQNWSPLHF.

This rearrangement joins TRBV6-5 to TRBJ1-2, with 8 bases fitting TRBD1. Losses at the gene ends were 6 bases for V and 6 bases for J; bases not matched to a gene: 9. The CDR3 sequence is 14 residues long. Germline V gives CDR1 MNHEY, CDR2 SVGAGI. The CDR3 region is CASRSDREVDGYTF. The CDR3 nucleotides are TGTGCCAGCAGATCGGACAGGGAGGTAGATGGCTACACCTTC.

The chain uses TRBV7-3 and TRBJ2-7; unclear D gene. Trimming removed 0 bases at V and 6 bases at J, with 9 bases between. Germline CDR1 reads SGHTA; CDR2 reads FQGTGA. CDR3 length equals 13 residues. This chain's CDR3 is CASSLTFSGEQYF. The CDR3 DNA follows: TGTGCCAGCAGCTTAACGTTCTCAGGCGAGCAGTACTTC. Combining the CDR3 with reference TRBV7-3 and TRBJ2-7 gives the whole variable domain GAGVSQTPSNKVTEKGKYVELRCDPISGHTALYWYRQSLGQGPEFLIYFQGTGAADDSGLPNDRFFAVRPEGSVSTLKIQRTERGDSAVYLCASSLTFSGEQYFGPGTRLTVT.

The sample holds a few counts of this clone. The chain links TRBV15 to TRBJ1-3, with unresolved D. CDR1 LNHNV and CDR2 YYDKDF come from the germline V gene (reference sequence). V was cut by 3 bases and J by 4 bases, with 4 bases left in between. The CDR3 covers 12 residues. The CDR3 here is CATSSRGNTIYF. CDR3 nucleotide sequence: TGTGCCACCAGCAGCAGGGGAAACACCATATATTTT.

The rearrangement links TRBV2 to TRBJ1-1, with TRBD1 identical over 8 bases. The CDR3 length is 18 residues. CDR1 is SNHLY, CDR2 FYNNEI, per germline. V shed 7 bases, J shed 0 bases, and the junction held 16 bases outside the gene matches. CDR3 DNA sequence: TGTGCCAGCACGGAGGGCAGGGGGCTTATGATGGTGAACACTGAAGCTTTCTTT. Translating gives CASTEGRGLMMVNTEAFF.

The V and J genes are TRBV25-1 and TRBJ1-3; possibly TRBD1 for D (6 bases). In germline, CDR1 is MGHDK, CDR2 SYGVNS. This CDR3 is 15 amino acids long. Trimming cost V 1 base and J 7 bases, with 14 bases left between them. The CDR3 is CASSESGTFGNTIYF. The CDR3 coding sequence is TGTGCCAGCAGTGAATCCGGGACATTTGGGAACACCATATATTTT.

This clone was seen a single time. V usage is TRBV6-5 and J usage is TRBJ2-1; maybe TRBD2 (6 bases). CDR1 is MNHEY and CDR2 is SVGAGI in the germline V gene. The CDR3 contains 13 residues. V lost 0 bases and J 8 bases, leaving 8 bases between the germline ends. CDR3 sequence (DNA): TGTGCCAGCAGTTACTCGGAGCGGGATGAGCAGTTCTTC. Translated: CASSYSERDEQFF.

The genes are TRBV21-1 and TRBJ2-1; the tabulated D call, TRBD1, remains unverified against the DNA. TRBV21-1 is listed as a pseudogene. The CDR3 is made up of 15 amino acids. The CDR3 bases are TGTGCCAGGAGAACCGGGACAGAAAGATACAATGAGCAGTTCTTC. The encoded protein is CARRTGTERYNEQFF.

Only one count was recorded for this clone. The CDR3 DNA follows: TGTGCCAGCTCACACGGACTAGCGGGGGAAGAGACCCAGTACTTC. Translated, it gives CASSHGLAGEETQYF. This chain connects TRBV18 to TRBJ2-5; the match to TRBD2 covers 13 bases. CDR1 KGHSH and CDR2 LQKENI come from the germline V gene. J lost 3 bases, V lost 4 bases, and 2 bases had no gene match. CDR3 length: 15 amino acids.

This clone turned up a few times. The gene calls are TRBV29-1 and TRBJ1-2; 7 nucleotides align to TRBD1. This CDR3 comprises 14 residues. Per germline, CDR1 SQVTM and CDR2 ANQGSEA. The V and J ends lost 7 bases and 6 bases, in that order; junction bases with no gene match: 14. The CDR3 DNA is TGCAGCGCGAGGGACAGCCAATACCGGAATGGCTACACCTTC. Translated, it gives CSARDSQYRNGYTF.

The rearrangement uses TRBV19 and TRBJ1-2; the D gene is possibly TRBD1 (6 bases). Germline CDR1 LNHDA, CDR2 SQIVND (reference sequence). V was trimmed by 4 bases and J by 4 bases, leaving 16 bases between them. CDR3 length: 15 residues. The CDR3 sequence: CASSTFGQMLYGYTF. CDR3 nucleotide sequence: TGTGCCAGTAGTACCTTCGGACAGATGCTCTATGGCTACACCTTC.

This chain connects TRBV19 to TRBJ2-7; 8 bases match TRBD1. J lost 3 bases, V lost 3 bases, and 7 bases had no gene match. Germline assignment: CDR1 LNHDA and CDR2 SQIVND (reference sequence). The CDR3 consists of 15 residues. The CDR3 DNA follows: TGTGCCAGTAGTATGTCGGGACAGGTCCACTACGAGCAGTACTTC. Amino acids: CASSMSGQVHYEQYF. The whole variable domain, remainder taken from reference TRBV19 and TRBJ2-7, is DGGITQSPKYLFRKEGQNVTLSCEQNLNHDAMYWYRQDPGQGLRLIYYSQIVNDFQKGDIAEGYSVSREKKESFPLTVTSAQKNPTAFYLCASSMSGQVHYEQYFGPGTRLTVT.

V is TRBV6-1 and J is TRBJ2-5; 8 nucleotides align to TRBD1. The germline gives CDR1 MNHNS, CDR2 SASEGT. Trimming removed 4 bases from V and 4 bases from J; junction bases left unmatched: 14. The CDR3 contains 17 residues. Here the CDR3 reads CASSADRRGRVSETQYF. DNA for the CDR3: TGTGCCAGCAGTGCCGATCGCAGGGGGCGCGTTTCAGAGACCCAGTACTTC.

J is TRBJ1-1 and V is TRBV10-1, with D hard to call. The CDR3 totals 13 residues. CDR1 and CDR2 from the germline V gene are WNHNN and SYGVQD (reference sequence). Between the trimmed V and J ends, which lost 8 bases and 3 bases, there was a span of 13 bases. The CDR3 loop is CASRVRWDTEAFF. CDR3 sequence (DNA): TGCGCCAGCCGAGTCCGGTGGGACACTGAAGCTTTCTTT.

The chain joins TRBV19 to TRBJ1-1; no reliable D call. Trimming took 7 bases from V and 0 from J, leaving 12 bases between them. CDR3 length equals 14 residues. Germline assignment: CDR1 LNHDA and CDR2 SQIVND (reference sequence). CDR3 nucleotides: TGTGCCAGTAATGGTGCAGGTCTGAACACTGAAGCTTTCTTT. Amino acid sequence: CASNGAGLNTEAFF.

The chain joins TRBV5-4 to TRBJ2-3, with a tentative D call TRBD2 (6 bases). CDR1 and CDR2 (germline): SGHNT, YYREEE (reference sequence). V was cut by 0 bases and J by 5 bases, with 13 bases left in between. The CDR3 extends over 15 amino acids. As DNA, the CDR3 is TGTGCCAGCAGCTTGGGGCAGGCCGGGGGAGATACGCAGTATTTT. Protein: CASSLGQAGGDTQYF.

The chain joins TRBV6-6 to TRBJ1-1; D unresolved. The CDR3 has 16 residues. The germline V and J ends were trimmed by 2 bases and 5 bases, with 18 bases remaining between them. The germline V gene encodes CDR1 MNHNY and CDR2 SVGAGI (reference sequence). CDR3 bases: TGTGCCAGCAGTTACCATTTTCGGGGAGGGAGGACTGAAGCTTTCTTT. Protein: CASSYHFRGGRTEAFF.

The J gene is TRBJ1-1, the V gene TRBV11-3; D remains unclear. The CDR3 is 14 amino acids. V gave up 3 bases and J gave up 1 base, with 9 bases separating them. Germline loops: CDR1 SGHNT, CDR2 YENEEA. The CDR3 DNA follows: TGTGCCAGCAGCTTGGGAAGCCAGAACACTGAAGCTTTCTTT. Amino acids: CASSLGSQNTEAFF.

J is TRBJ2-2 and V is TRBV30, with TRBD1 identical over 9 bases. V gave up 6 bases and J gave up 2 bases; unmatched junction bases: 10. The germline CDR1 and CDR2 sequences are GTSNPN and SVGIG (reference sequence). CDR3 length: 16 amino acids. The CDR3 DNA follows: TGTGCCTGCAACAGGGGGCTTTTGGCTAACACCGGGGAGCTGTTTTTT. Its translation: CACNRGLLANTGELFF.

The chain couples TRBV6-5 to TRBJ1-5; 8 bases are a match to TRBD1. This CDR3 spans 14 amino acids. V dropped 6 bases and J dropped 5; count of bases not matched to a gene: 6. CDR1 MNHEY and CDR2 SVGAGI come from the germline V gene. The CDR3 DNA follows: TGTGCCAGCAGCTCCAGGGGGCGCGATCAGCCCCAGCATTTT. Its translation: CASSSRGRDQPQHF.

The genes are TRBV29-1 and TRBJ1-2; no definite D call. The CDR3 loop spans 13 amino acids. The V end lost 7 bases, the J end lost 5 bases, and 17 bases lay between the germline ends. CDR1 is SQVTM, CDR2 ANQGSEA, per germline. The CDR3 sequence is CSALTDGTYGYTF. The CDR3 DNA follows: TGCAGCGCCCTGACGGACGGAACTTATGGCTACACCTTC.

The chain couples TRBV19 to TRBJ1-5; a possible D gene is TRBD1 (6 bases). The CDR3 totals 15 residues. The germline V gene has CDR1 LNHDA and CDR2 SQIVND (reference sequence). The V end was cut by 1 base, the J end by 1 base, with 8 bases between. Here the CDR3 reads CASSIGTGSNQPQHF. CDR3 coding DNA: TGTGCCAGTAGTATAGGTACAGGGAGCAATCAGCCCCAGCATTTT. Full variable domain (missing parts from reference TRBV19 and TRBJ1-5): DGGITQSPKYLFRKEGQNVTLSCEQNLNHDAMYWYRQDPGQGLRLIYYSQIVNDFQKGDIAEGYSVSREKKESFPLTVTSAQKNPTAFYLCASSIGTGSNQPQHFGDGTRLSIL.